These T cell receptor beta chains were read from a single sample in a study of blood T cell repertoires in COVID-19. Clones were sequenced by immunoSEQ multiplex PCR, and TCRdb holds only the in-frame ones, with some missing. The repertoire includes 110,000 to 150,000 clones, 60% to 85% of them detected once, and approximately 8% sits in the top ten. The source material was peripheral blood. All receptors come from a man between 50 and 59 years old with active or convalescent COVID-19. Both conserved end residues are part of each CDR3. The D gene is left open where the match is weak. Size is omitted from some rows. Given values are once, few, many or a class for expanded clones.

D,J,size,V,DNA,CDR3
TRBD1,TRBJ2-1,NA,TRBV5-6,TGTGCCAGCAGCCCTTCAATCAGGGGGCACTACAATGAGCAGTTCTTC,CASSPSIRGHYNEQFF
NA,TRBJ1-1,NA,TRBV7-3,TGTGCCAGCAGCTTACTTGTGAACACTGAAGCTTTCTTT,CASSLLVNTEAFF
TRBD1,TRBJ1-3,NA,TRBV28,TGTGCCAGCAGTGACAGGGTTGGAAACACCATATATTTT,CASSDRVGNTIYF
NA,TRBJ1-5,NA,TRBV7-2,TGTGCCAGCAGCTTAGACAGGGCTCAGCCCCAGCATTTT,CASSLDRAQPQHF
TRBD2,TRBJ2-1,NA,TRBV28,TGTGCCAGCAGGACTCCCCCGAGCGGACCCGGGGGGGAGCAGTTCTTC,CASRTPPSGPGGEQFF
TRBD1,TRBJ2-1,NA,TRBV10-3,TGTGCCACCGGACAGGGAAGCTCCTACAATGAGCAGTTCTTC,CATGQGSSYNEQFF
NA,TRBJ2-6,few,TRBV18,TGTGCCAGCTCACCTACGATAGGGGCTGGGGCCAACGTCCTGACTTTC,CASSPTIGAGANVLTF
TRBD1,TRBJ2-1,NA,TRBV27,TGTGCCAGCAGTTTGAGGGACAGGGGGCTCGGTGAGCAGTTCTTC,CASSLRDRGLGEQFF
NA,TRBJ2-1,NA,TRBV4-1,TGCGCCAGCAGCCAACTATTTCAAACCCTTGACTACAACAATGAGCAGTTCTTC,CASSQLFQTLDYNNEQFF
NA,TRBJ1-5,few,TRBV6-5,TGTGCCAGCAGGACAACAGGGAATCAGCCCCAGCATTTT,CASRTTGNQPQHF
NA,TRBJ2-1,NA,TRBV2,TGTGCCAGCAGTCAGGGATACAATGAGCAGTTCTTC,CASSQGYNEQFF
TRBD1,TRBJ1-2,once,TRBV5-1,TGCGCCAGCAGCTTGGTCCCGGACAGGGGAGGGGATGGCTACACCTTC,CASSLVPDRGGDGYTF
NA,TRBJ2-1,once,TRBV19,TGTGCCAGTAGTACCGGACTACGCTACAATGAGCAGTTCTTC,CASSTGLRYNEQFF
NA,TRBJ1-4,NA,TRBV27,TGTGCCAGCAGCATTAGACAGGTCGGTGAAAAACTGTTTTTT,CASSIRQVGEKLFF
NA,TRBJ2-5,few,TRBV7-6,TGTGCCAGCAGCTTAATTGGGGGCGGAGGCCCAGAGACCCAGTACTTC,CASSLIGGGGPETQYF
TRBD1,TRBJ1-2,few,TRBV11-2,TGTGCCAGCAGCTTAGTGGACAGGGGAGGCTGCACCTTC,CASSLVDRGGCTF
TRBD1,TRBJ2-1,NA,TRBV3-1/TRBV3-2,TGTGCCAGCAGCCAGGGACCGGGACAGGGGAGCAATGAGCAGTTCTTC,CASSQGPGQGSNEQFF
TRBD1,TRBJ1-2,NA,TRBV19,TGTGCCAGTAGTCTCACAGGGGGAGTCTCTGGCTACACCTTC,CASSLTGGVSGYTF
TRBD1,TRBJ1-3,NA,TRBV5-4,TGTGCCAGCACCCGGGACAGGGTTGGAAACACCATATATTTT,CASTRDRVGNTIYF
NA,TRBJ2-1,few,TRBV9,TGTGCCAGCCAACGGAGGGGAGAGGGCAATGAGCAGTTCTTC,CASQRRGEGNEQFF
NA,TRBJ1-2,once,TRBV2,TGTGCCATTCGACTTGAGCTTAACTATGGCTACACCTTC,CAIRLELNYGYTF
NA,TRBJ1-5,few,TRBV7-9,TGTGCCAGCAGCCCACAGATCAGCAATCAGCCCCAGCATTTT,CASSPQISNQPQHF
NA,TRBJ2-3,NA,TRBV11-1,TGTGCCAGCAGCTTCATCAGTTCCACAGATACGCAGTATTTT,CASSFISSTDTQYF
TRBD2,TRBJ2-1,NA,TRBV9,TGTGCCAGCAGCGCTAGCGGTGGTTTTATCAATGAGCAGTTCTTC,CASSASGGFINEQFF
NA,TRBJ2-1,NA,TRBV5-1,TGCGCCAGCAGCTTGGGGAGGGAATCCTACAATGAGCAGTTCTTC,CASSLGRESYNEQFF
TRBD2,TRBJ2-1,NA,TRBV10-3,TGTGCCATCAAGATAGCGGGGGTGGGGAATGAGCAGTTCTTC,CAIKIAGVGNEQFF
NA,TRBJ1-3,few,TRBV5-1,TGCGCCAGCAGCTTCGACAGAACTGGAAACACCATATATTTT,CASSFDRTGNTIYF
NA,TRBJ2-7,NA,TRBV5-5,TGTGCCAGCAGCTTGTGGGGGCCCTACGAGCAGTACTTC,CASSLWGPYEQYF
NA,TRBJ2-5,NA,TRBV12-5,TGTGCTAGTGGTCCCCACGGAGTAGAGACCCAGTACTTC,CASGPHGVETQYF
TRBD1,TRBJ1-2,NA,TRBV6-5,TGTGCCAGCAGAGGGGACAGGGCGGGCGGCTACACCTTC,CASRGDRAGGYTF
NA,TRBJ1-2,NA,TRBV3-1/TRBV3-2,TGTGCCAGCAGCCAAGACCTGACAGACTATGGCTACACCTTC,CASSQDLTDYGYTF
NA,TRBJ1-1,NA,TRBV4-1,TGCGCCAGCAGCCAAGGGACAGCGAACACTGAAGCTTTCTTT,CASSQGTANTEAFF
TRBD2,TRBJ2-6,once,TRBV4-2,TGTGCCAGCAGCCCAAGACTAGCGGGAGCTTTATCTGGGGCCAACGTCCTGACTTTC,CASSPRLAGALSGANVLTF
NA,TRBJ2-7,NA,TRBV27,TGTGCCAGCAGTTTATCGGGGCCCTCCTACGAGCAGTACTTC,CASSLSGPSYEQYF
TRBD2,TRBJ2-7,NA,TRBV5-4,TGTGCCAGCAGCTTGGGCGGGAGGGCCGGTGGCTCCTACGAGCAGTACTTC,CASSLGGRAGGSYEQYF
NA,TRBJ1-3,once,TRBV28,TGTGCCAGCAGTTTCCCCCCCAAGGGGGTTGGAAACACCATATATTTT,CASSFPPKGVGNTIYF
TRBD2,TRBJ2-1,NA,TRBV18,TGTGCCAGCTCACCACCTCCGACTAGCGGGGTCCGGGGCAATGAGCAGTTCTTC,CASSPPPTSGVRGNEQFF
TRBD2,TRBJ2-3,once,TRBV4-1,TGCGCCAGCAGCCAAGATCTCACTAGCGGGAGGGCCGATACGCAGTATTTT,CASSQDLTSGRADTQYF
NA,TRBJ2-2,NA,TRBV7-3,TGTGCCAGCAGAGACCGCGGGACGACCGCCACCGGGGAGCTGTTTTTT,CASRDRGTTATGELFF
TRBD1,TRBJ2-2,NA,TRBV2,TGTGCCAGCGGGGGGACAGGGCGTAACACCGGGGAGCTGTTTTTT,CASGGTGRNTGELFF
TRBD2,TRBJ2-3,NA,TRBV6-4,TGTGCCAGCAGCGCTAGCGGGAGTGATCCAGATACGCAGTATTTT,CASSASGSDPDTQYF
NA,TRBJ1-2,NA,TRBV6-5,TGTGCCAGCCTTACCTCCGTAGGAGCTAACTATGGCTACACCTTC,CASLTSVGANYGYTF
TRBD2,TRBJ2-2,NA,TRBV27,TGTGCCAGCAGTTTTGGCGGGAGGGGGGAGCTGTTTTTT,CASSFGGRGELFF
NA,TRBJ1-2,NA,TRBV18,TGTGCCAGCTCACCATTAGAAAACTTACATGGCTACACCTTC,CASSPLENLHGYTF
TRBD2,TRBJ2-1,NA,TRBV5-1,TGCGCCAGCAGCCTTAGCGGGAGGGGCAACAATGAGCAGTTCTTC,CASSLSGRGNNEQFF
NA,TRBJ2-1,NA,TRBV19,TGTGTCAGTACCATCGACTACCAGGACTACAATGAGCAGTTCTTC,CVSTIDYQDYNEQFF
NA,TRBJ2-3,NA,TRBV7-6,TGTGCCAGCAGCTTAATAGCGGCTAGCACAGATACGCAGTATTTT,CASSLIAASTDTQYF
TRBD1,TRBJ1-4,NA,TRBV7-2,TGTGCCAGCAGCATCGGAGGGGGACAGGGCAGTGAAAAACTGTTTTTT,CASSIGGGQGSEKLFF
NA,TRBJ2-4,NA,TRBV3-1/TRBV3-2,TGTGCCAGTAGTGCAGAGGCTCTAGCCAAAAACATTCAGTACTTC,CASSAEALAKNIQYF
NA,TRBJ1-1,NA,TRBV13,TGTGCCAGCAGCTTAGAGGGAGGGAGCACTGAAGCTTTCTTT,CASSLEGGSTEAFF
TRBD2,TRBJ2-2,NA,TRBV7-3,TGTGCCAGCAGCCCCGGGGTAGCGGGAGGGACCGGGGAGCTGTTTTTT,CASSPGVAGGTGELFF
NA,TRBJ1-1,NA,TRBV19,TGTGCCAGTAGTATAGCGGGGTTGAACACTGAAGCTTTCTTT,CASSIAGLNTEAFF
NA,TRBJ1-1,NA,TRBV19,TGTGCCAGTAGTAGACTGACTGAAGCTTTCTTT,CASSRLTEAFF
NA,TRBJ2-1,NA,TRBV29-1,TGCAGCGTTGAAGTCGTAGGAGATGAGCAGTTCTTC,CSVEVVGDEQFF